The 25 T cell receptor beta chains presented below share a single source sample, sequenced in a study of shared clonotypes between healthy human individuals. Naivety among CD8 cells was defined by CD45RO negativity and positive CCR7 selection, thereby excluding terminally differentiated effector memory CD45RA+ cells. Data came from immunoSEQ multiplex PCR; TCRdb stores just in-frame clones and leaves some out. The top ten hold more than 0.95% of the sample, which has about 2 million clones, approximately 94% seen once. Sequencing input: naive CD8+ T cells sorted from blood. Every receptor here comes from a man aged 18 to 30 in good health.

The rearrangement joins TRBV11-2 to TRBJ2-7, with TRBD2 identical over 10 bases. This CDR3 spans 15 amino acids. The V gene's germline CDR1 is SGHAT and CDR2 FQNNGV. The junction had 5 bases not matched to a gene; V was cut back by 4 bases and J by 2 bases. The CDR3: CASSSGTSEAYEQYF. The CDR3 coding sequence is TGTGCCAGCAGCTCCGGGACTAGCGAAGCCTACGAGCAGTACTTC.

The chain is built from TRBV28 and TRBJ2-3; D is unclear. Germline V lookup: CDR1 MDHEN, CDR2 SYDVKM. CDR3 length: 14 amino acids. Trimming took off 1 base at V and 2 bases at J, with 7 bases between the two ends. The CDR3 is CASSLSSVTDTQYF. The DNA for the CDR3 is TGTGCCAGCAGTTTATCGTCTGTCACAGATACGCAGTATTTT.

V usage is TRBV28 and J usage is TRBJ2-1; D gene unclear. The V end lost 2 bases, the J end lost 8 bases, and 10 bases lay between the germline ends. Germline CDR1 is MDHEN and CDR2 is SYDVKM. The CDR3 length is 13 residues. CDR3 nucleotide sequence: TGTGCCAGCAGTTTAGGGTTGGCCGATGAGCAGTTCTTC. This sequence encodes CASSLGLADEQFF.

The CDR3 region is CASSLGGPFNEQFF. The CDR3 coding sequence is TGTGCCAGCAGTTTGGGGGGGCCGTTCAATGAGCAGTTCTTC. This chain links TRBV27 with TRBJ2-1, with TRBD2 as a possible D gene (7 bases). V was cut by 3 bases and J by 6 bases, with 12 bases left in between. The germline V gene has CDR1 MNHEY and CDR2 SMNVEV (reference sequence). The CDR3 sequence is 14 residues long.

CDR3 region: CASSSVDYGYTF. CDR3 nucleotides: TGTGCCAGCAGCTCGGTAGACTATGGCTACACCTTC. The chain is built from TRBV5-6 and TRBJ1-2; unclear D gene. Germline V lookup: CDR1 SGHDT, CDR2 YYEEEE. The CDR3 loop spans 12 amino acids. V lost 3 bases and J 3 bases, leaving 6 bases between the germline ends.

The rearrangement joins TRBV4-3 to TRBJ2-2; 8 nucleotides match TRBD1. This CDR3 comprises 14 residues. V dropped 4 bases and J dropped 9; count of bases not matched to a gene: 7. CDR1 LGHNA and CDR2 YSLEER come from the germline V gene. The chain's CDR3 is CASSPGTGPRELFF. For the CDR3, the DNA is TGCGCCAGCAGCCCCGGGACAGGCCCTAGGGAGCTGTTTTTT.

This clone is a singleton in its sample. V gene TRBV5-1 combines with J gene TRBJ2-5, with 8 bases aligning to TRBD1. CDR3 length: 17 residues. The germline V gene encodes CDR1 SGHRS and CDR2 YFSETQ. V lost 5 bases, J lost 2 bases, and 14 bases stayed unmatched. In DNA, the CDR3 is TGCGCCAGCAGTGACCGACAGGGGCCGCGAGTACAAGAGACCCAGTACTTC. Its protein is CASSDRQGPRVQETQYF.

The chain combines TRBV6-1 with TRBJ2-3, with TRBD2 matching over 8 bases. Germline CDR1 reads MNHNS; CDR2 reads SASEGT. The CDR3 extends over 16 amino acids. J lost 2 bases, V lost 1 base, and 5 bases had no gene match. The CDR3 is CASSEETSAITDTQYF. The DNA for the CDR3 is TGTGCCAGCAGTGAAGAGACTAGCGCAATCACAGATACGCAGTATTTT.

The chain has TRBV6-1 and TRBJ1-2, with 8 bases fitting TRBD1. The CDR3 runs to 13 residues. Germline V CDR1 and CDR2: MNHNS, SASEGT. With 6 bases clipped from V and 3 bases from J, the junction kept 3 bases outside the gene matches. The CDR3 loop reads CASRDRVDYGYTF. The CDR3 DNA follows: TGTGCCAGCAGGGACAGGGTCGACTATGGCTACACCTTC.

This clone is a singleton in its sample. The gene calls are TRBV4-1 and TRBJ2-2, with D hard to call. Trimming cost V 4 bases and J 2 bases, with 11 bases left between them. The CDR3 contains 15 residues. Germline V gene lookup returns CDR1 MGHRA and CDR2 YSYEKL. The CDR3 coding sequence is TGCGCCAGCAGCCGCCTACGGCCAAACACCGGGGAGCTGTTTTTT. Translating it yields CASSRLRPNTGELFF.

The chain couples TRBV6-1 to TRBJ1-1; 7 bases are a match to TRBD1. The germline V gene encodes CDR1 MNHNS and CDR2 SASEGT. V lost 7 bases and J lost 11; bases outside the gene matches: 13. There are 13 residues in the CDR3. The CDR3 loop reads CASTPGPDRVAFF. The DNA for the CDR3 is TGTGCCAGCACCCCAGGGCCCGACAGGGTCGCTTTCTTT.

This clone was recorded a few times. The rearrangement links TRBV4-1 to TRBJ1-4, with a tentative D call TRBD1 (6 bases). V was trimmed by 3 bases and J by 8 bases, leaving 10 bases between them. Per the germline V gene, CDR1 is MGHRA and CDR2 is YSYEKL. The CDR3 extends over 13 amino acids. The CDR3 loop is CASSHTGNEKLFF. As DNA, the CDR3 is TGCGCCAGCAGCCACACAGGGAACGAAAAACTGTTTTTT.

The count of this clone is one. The genes are TRBV7-6 and TRBJ2-1; TRBD2 matches 7 bases. The CDR3 length is 16 residues. Per the germline V gene, CDR1 is SGHVS and CDR2 is FNYEAQ. V lost 3 bases and J lost 3; bases outside the gene matches: 8. As DNA, the CDR3 is TGTGCCAGCAGCTTTGGGGGGGAGCAGGTCTACAATGAGCAGTTCTTC. As protein: CASSFGGEQVYNEQFF. Based on the CDR3 plus reference TRBV7-6 and TRBJ2-1, the full variable domain is GAGVSQSPRYKVTKRGQDVALRCDPISGHVSLYWYRQALGQGPEFLTYFNYEAQQDKSGLPNDRFSAERPEGSISTLTIQRTEQRDSAMYRCASSFGGEQVYNEQFFGPGTRLTVL.

The chain employs TRBV7-8 and TRBJ1-1, with D possibly matching TRBD1 (6 bases). V lost 1 base to trimming and J lost 11 bases, with 14 bases between them. The CDR3 is made up of 13 amino acids. CDR1 is SGHVS and CDR2 is FQNEAQ in the germline V gene. CDR3 residues: CASSLDSYRVAFF. DNA of the CDR3: TGTGCCAGCAGCTTAGACAGCTACAGGGTGGCTTTCTTT.

The chain employs TRBV30 and TRBJ2-3; D unresolved. V lost 3 bases and J 4 bases, leaving 11 bases between the germline ends. This CDR3 has 13 amino acids. Looked up from germline, CDR1 is GTSNPN and CDR2 is SVGIG (reference sequence). CDR3 in amino acids: CAWSPTVADTQYF. CDR3 nucleotides: TGTGCCTGGAGCCCGACTGTGGCAGATACGCAGTATTTT. Looking up the rest from reference TRBV30 and TRBJ2-3 gives the full variable domain: SQTIHQWPATLVQPVGSPLSLECTVEGTSNPNLYWYRQAAGRGLQLLFYSVGIGQISSEVPQNLSASRPQDRQFILSSKKLLLSDSGFYLCAWSPTVADTQYFGPGTRLTVL.

Of note for this clone: The same CDR3 is also encoded by other DNA sequences in this sample. This chain uses TRBV27 with TRBJ2-7, with 9 bases matching TRBD1. Germline trimming cut 5 bases from V and 4 bases from J; bases unmatched to any gene: 9. The length of the CDR3 is 15 residues. Germline assignment: CDR1 MNHEY and CDR2 SMNVEV (reference sequence). The CDR3 nucleotides are TGTGCCAGCAGTGGAACGGGGACAGGGCTATACGAGCAGTACTTC. Its protein product is CASSGTGTGLYEQYF.

The gene calls are TRBV28 and TRBJ2-7; D call uncertain. The CDR3 has 13 residues. Trimming left V 5 bases short and J 4 bases short, with 12 bases between. From germline, CDR1 is MDHEN and CDR2 SYDVKM. The CDR3, as DNA: TGTGCCAGCAGTGTCCTACTGAAATACGAGCAGTACTTC. This codes for CASSVLLKYEQYF.

The rearrangement links TRBV7-2 to TRBJ2-3, with a possible D match to TRBD2 (5 bases). The CDR3 loop spans 16 amino acids. Germline CDR1 SGHTA, CDR2 FQGNSA. The V gene lost 3 bases and the J gene lost 6 bases, with 19 bases spanning the gap. The CDR3 protein is CASSFSTDYTSDTQYF. The DNA of the CDR3 is TGTGCCAGCAGCTTTTCCACCGACTACACATCGGATACGCAGTATTTT. Using reference TRBV7-2 and TRBJ2-3 for the parts outside the CDR3, the full variable domain is GAGVSQSPSNKVTEKGKDVELRCDPISGHTALYWYRQSLGQGLEFLIYFQGNSAPDKSGLPSDRFSAERTGGSVSTLTIQRTQQEDSAVYLCASSFSTDYTSDTQYFGPGTRLTVL.

The CDR3 spells CASSLETGIGGATEAFF. DNA of the CDR3: TGTGCCAGCAGCTTGGAGACAGGGATAGGTGGGGCAACTGAAGCTTTCTTT. This chain uses TRBV5-6 with TRBJ1-1, with TRBD1 identical over 7 bases. Germline-derived CDR1 and CDR2 are SGHDT and YYEEEE. V gave up 0 bases and J gave up 5 bases; unmatched junction bases: 13. CDR3 size: 17 residues. The whole variable domain, remainder taken from reference TRBV5-6 and TRBJ1-1, is DAGVTQSPTHLIKTRGQQVTLRCSPKSGHDTVSWYQQALGQGPQFIFQYYEEEERQRGNFPDRFSGHQFPNYSSELNVNALLLGDSALYLCASSLETGIGGATEAFFGQGTRLTVV.

Of note for this clone: The sample carries other DNA sequences with the same CDR3. V and J are TRBV11-2 and TRBJ2-7; D tentatively reads TRBD1 or TRBD2 (5 bases each). The germline gives CDR1 SGHAT, CDR2 FQNNGV. This CDR3 is 14 amino acids long. V lost 1 base and J lost 1, with 8 bases in between. CDR3 nucleotides: TGTGCCAGCAGCTTAGTCGGGGCTTCCTACGAGCAGTACTTC. This gives the protein CASSLVGASYEQYF.

The chain couples TRBV29-1 to TRBJ2-2; D tentatively fits TRBD1 or TRBD2 (5 bases each). The germline V gene encodes CDR1 SQVTM and CDR2 ANQGSEA. This CDR3 has 12 residues. The V end lost 5 bases, the J end lost 6 bases, and 10 bases lay between the germline ends. The CDR3 region is CSVIEGSGELFF. The CDR3, as DNA: TGCAGCGTTATTGAGGGGTCCGGGGAGCTGTTTTTT.

This chain joins TRBV7-9 and TRBJ1-1, with D tentatively TRBD1 (5 bases). This CDR3 has 12 amino acids. CDR1 SEHNR and CDR2 FQNEAQ come from the germline V gene (reference sequence). Trimming cost V 5 bases and J 6 bases, with 10 bases left between them. This CDR3 reads CASSRGVAEAFF. CDR3 coding DNA: TGTGCCAGCAGCCGGGGGGTCGCTGAAGCTTTCTTT.

The J gene is TRBJ2-3, the V gene TRBV6-1; tentative D call: TRBD1 (6 bases). Trimming cost V 4 bases and J 10 bases, with 24 bases left between them. Germline V CDR1 and CDR2: MNHNS, SASEGT. The CDR3 sequence is 16 residues long. In DNA, the CDR3 is TGTGCCAGCAGTGGAGAGACAGGCGGTGCCTACCGTCCGCAGTATTTT. Its protein product is CASSGETGGAYRPQYF.

Comment on this clone: Other DNA sequences in this specimen translate into the identical CDR3. The V call is TRBV13, the J call TRBJ2-1; D is possibly TRBD2 (6 bases). This CDR3 is 11 amino acids long. Trimming shortened V by 5 bases and J by 9 bases, and 8 bases separated the two germline ends. The germline V gene encodes CDR1 PRHDT and CDR2 FYEKMQ (reference sequence). The CDR3 here is CASSPGGEQFF. The CDR3 nucleotides are TGTGCCAGCAGCCCCGGGGGTGAGCAGTTCTTC.

The chain couples TRBV30 to TRBJ1-6; no clear D. This CDR3 comprises 13 residues. V shed 0 bases and J shed 9 bases, with 9 bases lying between them. Germline CDR1 GTSNPN, CDR2 SVGIG (reference sequence). The CDR3 reads CAWSVDRGSPLHF. As DNA, the CDR3 is TGTGCCTGGAGTGTTGACCGGGGTTCACCCCTCCACTTT.